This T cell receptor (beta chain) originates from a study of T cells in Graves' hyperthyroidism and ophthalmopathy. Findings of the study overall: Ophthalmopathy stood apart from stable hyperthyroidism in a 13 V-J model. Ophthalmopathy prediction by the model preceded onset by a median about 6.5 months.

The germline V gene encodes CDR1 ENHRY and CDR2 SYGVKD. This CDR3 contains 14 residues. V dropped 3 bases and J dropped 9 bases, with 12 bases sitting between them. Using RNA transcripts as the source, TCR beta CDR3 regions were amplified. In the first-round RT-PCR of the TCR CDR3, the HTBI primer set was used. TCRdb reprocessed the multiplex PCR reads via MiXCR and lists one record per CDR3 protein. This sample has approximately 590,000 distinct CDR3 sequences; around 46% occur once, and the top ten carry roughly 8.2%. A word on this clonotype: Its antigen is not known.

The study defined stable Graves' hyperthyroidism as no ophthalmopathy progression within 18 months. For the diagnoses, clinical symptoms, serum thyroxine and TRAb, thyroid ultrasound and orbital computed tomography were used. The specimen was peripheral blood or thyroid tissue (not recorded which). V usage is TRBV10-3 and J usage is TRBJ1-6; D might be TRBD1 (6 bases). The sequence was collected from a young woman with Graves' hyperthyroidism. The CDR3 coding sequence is TGTGCCATCAGTGACAGGCAGGGGAGTTCACCCCTCCACTTT. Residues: CAISDRQGSSPLHF.